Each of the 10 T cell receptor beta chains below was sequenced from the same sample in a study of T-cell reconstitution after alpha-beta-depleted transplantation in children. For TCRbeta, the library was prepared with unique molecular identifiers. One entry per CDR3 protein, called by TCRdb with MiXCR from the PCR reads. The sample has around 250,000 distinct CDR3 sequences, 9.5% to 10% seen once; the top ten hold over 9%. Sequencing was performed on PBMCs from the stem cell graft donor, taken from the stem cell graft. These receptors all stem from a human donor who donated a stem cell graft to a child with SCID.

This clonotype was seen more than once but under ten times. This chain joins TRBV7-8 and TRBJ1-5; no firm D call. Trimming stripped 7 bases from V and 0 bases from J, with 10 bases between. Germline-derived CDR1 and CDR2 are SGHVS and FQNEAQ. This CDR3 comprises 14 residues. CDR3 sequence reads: CASTKTYSNQPQHF. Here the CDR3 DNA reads TGTGCCAGCACCAAAACCTATAGCAATCAGCCCCAGCATTTT.

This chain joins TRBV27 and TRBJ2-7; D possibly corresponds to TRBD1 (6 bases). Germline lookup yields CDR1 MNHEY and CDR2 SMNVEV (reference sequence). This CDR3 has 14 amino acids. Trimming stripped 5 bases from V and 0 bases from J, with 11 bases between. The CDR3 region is CASSLGTPSYEQYF. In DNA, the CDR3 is TGTGCCAGCAGTCTTGGGACACCCTCCTACGAGCAGTACTTC.

Written as DNA, the CDR3 is TGTGCCAGCAGCCAAGACTTGACTAGCGGGGACTACAATGAGCAGTTCTTC. Translated, it gives CASSQDLTSGDYNEQFF. This rearrangement joins TRBV3-1 to TRBJ2-1; 11 nucleotides agree with TRBD2. Germline V gives CDR1 LGHDT, CDR2 YNNKEL (reference sequence). After removal of 0 bases from V and 3 bases from J, the junction contained 4 bases not matched to a gene. The CDR3 runs 17 residues.

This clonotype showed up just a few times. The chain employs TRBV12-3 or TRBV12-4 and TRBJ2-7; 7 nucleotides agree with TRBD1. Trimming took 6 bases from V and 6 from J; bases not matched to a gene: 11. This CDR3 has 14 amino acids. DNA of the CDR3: TGTGCCAGCAGCCAGGGACAGTCCTCTGCCGAGCAGTACTTC. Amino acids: CASSQGQSSAEQYF.

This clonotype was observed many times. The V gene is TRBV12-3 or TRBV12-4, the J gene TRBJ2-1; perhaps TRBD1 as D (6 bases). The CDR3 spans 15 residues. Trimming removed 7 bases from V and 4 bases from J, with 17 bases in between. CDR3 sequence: CASTHGPRGYNEQFF. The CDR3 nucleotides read TGTGCCAGCACTCATGGGCCCAGGGGATACAATGAGCAGTTCTTC.

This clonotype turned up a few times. CDR3 coding DNA: TGTGCCAGCGGGCGGACGTCGCTAGAGACCCAGTACTTC. This gives the protein CASGRTSLETQYF. V is TRBV5-6 and J is TRBJ2-5; D remains ambiguous. Germline CDR1 and CDR2: SGHDT and YYEEEE. V gave up 7 bases and J gave up 4 bases, with 14 bases separating them. The CDR3 sequence is 13 residues long.

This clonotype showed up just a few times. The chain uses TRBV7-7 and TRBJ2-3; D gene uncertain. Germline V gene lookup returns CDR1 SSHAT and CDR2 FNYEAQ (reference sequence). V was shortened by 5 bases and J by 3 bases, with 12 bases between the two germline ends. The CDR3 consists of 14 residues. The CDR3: CASSPVGNTDTQYF. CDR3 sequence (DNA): TGTGCCAGCAGCCCGGTAGGGAATACAGATACGCAGTATTTT.

The CDR3: CASSELGAGNTIYF. CDR3 sequence (DNA): TGTGCCAGCAGTGAACTGGGGGCTGGAAACACCATATATTTT. The chain joins TRBV6-1 to TRBJ1-3, with TRBD1 as a possible D gene (5 bases). CDR3 size: 14 residues. The germline gives CDR1 MNHNS, CDR2 SASEGT. V was clipped by 2 bases and J by 2 bases, with 7 bases between them.

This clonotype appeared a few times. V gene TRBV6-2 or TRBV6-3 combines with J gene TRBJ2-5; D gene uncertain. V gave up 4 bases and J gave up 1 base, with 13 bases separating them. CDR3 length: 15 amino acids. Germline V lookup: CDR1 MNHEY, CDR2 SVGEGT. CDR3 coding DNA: TGTGCCAGCAGTTTGCCAGGACGGAGCCAAGAGACCCAGTACTTC. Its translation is CASSLPGRSQETQYF.

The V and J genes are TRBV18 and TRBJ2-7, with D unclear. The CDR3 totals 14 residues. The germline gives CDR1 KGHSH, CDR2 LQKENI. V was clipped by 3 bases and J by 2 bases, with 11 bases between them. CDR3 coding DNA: TGTGCCAGCTCACCCCAGGTGCCGACCTACGAGCAGTACTTC. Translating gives CASSPQVPTYEQYF.